This T cell receptor (beta chain) was sequenced for a study of human T cells and chemical hapten exposure. Study in general: Patients having alopecia areata, totalis or universalis were mostly female.

CDR1 is LNHDA and CDR2 is SQIVND in the germline V gene (reference sequence). V lost 1 base and J 0 bases, leaving 10 bases between the germline ends. The CDR3 runs to 16 residues. This clonotype was seen at least ten times. The time point is: pre-sensitization, week 0. Indicated treatment: therapeutic diphenylcyclopropenone sensitization with weekly scalp DPC. Each CDR3 protein is one row after TCRdb ran MiXCR on the RACE reads. The profile covers 55,000 to 75,000 distinct CDR3 sequences, with around 6.6% appearing a single time and 1.5% to 2% taken by the ten largest. The source was whole blood, collected in connection with sensitization to the hapten diphenylcyclopropenone (DPC). This receptor was identified in a woman in her thirties with alopecia areata. Some clones in this sample may be carry-over from other donors' samples. This chain links TRBV19 with TRBJ1-5; D ambiguous. The CDR3 sequence: CASSIGASVSNQPQHF. The CDR3 region has the DNA TGTGCCAGTAGTATAGGAGCAAGTGTTAGCAATCAGCCCCAGCATTTT.